Given below is one TCR beta chain in context. No antigen is known for it. Germline V lookup: CDR1 LNHNV, CDR2 YYDKDF (reference sequence). The CDR3 length is 12 residues. The data stem from a study of T cells expressing NK-cell markers. Study-wide points: These clonotypes, the leaders elsewhere, also led the CD3+CD56-NKG2C+ fraction in four donors. Top CD8+ clonotypes included the dominant CD3+CD56+NKG2C+ clonotypes in six donors.

Synthesis of TCR beta cDNA relied on 5'RACE template switching carrying UMIs. Following a re-call of the 5' RACE reads, TCRdb has one entry per CDR3 protein and lacks DNA. Listed are some 340,000 distinct CDR3 sequences; roughly 5.2% falls within the top ten. The chain carries TRBV15 and TRBJ1-1. This TCR was recovered from a man aged 18-70 years in good health. Sequenced: blood T cells: a sorted CD56 or NKG2C T cell subset, CD4+ or CD8+ T cells, or bulk PBMC T cells (not recorded which). This chain's CDR3 is CATSRANTEAFF.